This TCR beta chain was recovered during a study of OX40 agonist ivuxolimab in advanced cancers. Study-wide results and caveats: Doses of 0.1 to 3.0 mg/kg were accompanied by clonal expansion of CD4+ and CD8+ blood T cells by week 6. On average, a greater number of expanded clones characterised CD8+ T cells relative to CD4+. Antigen specificity remained undetermined for the expanded peripheral T cells.

TCRdb's table, derived via immunoSEQ multiplex PCR, lists solely in-frame clones and lacks some. The table shows 15,000 to 20,000 clones, with 55% to 75% occurring only once. About this clone itself: Its antigen is unknown.

There are 14 residues in the CDR3. V shed 5 bases and J 7 bases; nucleotides not matched to a gene: 5. Germline V gives CDR1 SEHNR, CDR2 FQNEAQ (reference sequence). This receptor was identified in an adult with an advanced solid tumor such as melanoma, head and neck, liver or kidney cancer. V usage is TRBV7-9 and J usage is TRBJ2-1; 10 bases fit TRBD2. The material sequenced was CD4+ or CD8+ T cells sorted from blood, taken in a trial of the OX40 agonist ivuxolimab. This chain's CDR3 is CASSRIAGGNEQFF. The CDR3 coding sequence is TGTGCCAGCAGCCGAATAGCGGGGGGTAATGAGCAGTTCTTC.